This is a list of T cell receptor beta chains from one sample in a study of CD8 T cells in Susac syndrome. In TCRdb, the immunoSEQ multiplex PCR reads were re-called with MiXCR into one record per CDR3 protein. Here the sample spans approximately 120,000 distinct CDR3 sequences, about 96% being singletons. The sample comprised CD4+ T cells from PBMCs. The receptors shown here come from a human donor in good health. CDR3s include the opening cysteine and the closing phenylalanine or tryptophan. D genes are given only for firm matches.

J,V,D,DNA,CDR3
TRBJ1-2,TRBV20-1,TRBD1,TGCAGTGCTAGAGATCGGACAGGGGAGGGTGGCTACACCTTC,CSARDRTGEGGYTF
TRBJ2-2,TRBV12-3/TRBV12-4,TRBD1,TGTGCCAGCAGTCGCTACGGGACAGAGAACACCGGGGAGCTGTTTTTT,CASSRYGTENTGELFF
TRBJ2-5,TRBV20-1,TRBD1,TGCAGTGCTACCCCGGGACAGGTGATGCAAGAGACCCAGTACTTC,CSATPGQVMQETQYF
TRBJ2-1,TRBV3-1,TRBD2,TGTGCCAGCAGCCAAGTGGCGGGAGGGGTCAATGAGCAGTTCTTC,CASSQVAGGVNEQFF
TRBJ2-2,TRBV10-3,NA,TGTGCCATCAGTGAGTCCATGACGAACACCGGGGAGCTGTTTTTT,CAISESMTNTGELFF
TRBJ2-2,TRBV9,NA,TGTGCCAGCAGCGTAGCAGGGACCAGCACCGGGGAGCTGTTTTTT,CASSVAGTSTGELFF
TRBJ2-2,TRBV20-1,NA,TGCAGTGCTAGGTTCTTAACCGGGGAGCTGTTTTTT,CSARFLTGELFF
TRBJ2-4,TRBV6-1,TRBD1,TGTGCCAGCAGCCGGACAGGGCTCGGAGCCAAAAACATTCAGTACTTC,CASSRTGLGAKNIQYF
TRBJ2-7,TRBV9,NA,TGTGCCAGCAGCCTACGGGACCACGAGCAGTACTTC,CASSLRDHEQYF
TRBJ2-3,TRBV29-1,NA,TGCAGCGTTGACAGGGCCACAGATACGCAGTATTTT,CSVDRATDTQYF
TRBJ2-5,TRBV7-3,NA,TGTGCCAGCAGCTTGAGGGGGAGAGGAGAGACCCAGTACTTC,CASSLRGRGETQYF
TRBJ2-1,TRBV5-1,TRBD1,TGCGCCAGTCGACAGGGGATGAGCAATGAGCAGTTCTTC,CASRQGMSNEQFF
TRBJ2-7,TRBV4-3,NA,TGCGCCAGCAGCCAACGCCAGGACTACGAGCAGTACTTC,CASSQRQDYEQYF
TRBJ2-4,TRBV5-4,NA,TGTGCCAGCAGCTCGCAGGAGGGGGCCAAAAACATTCAGTACTTC,CASSSQEGAKNIQYF
TRBJ2-7,TRBV12-3/TRBV12-4,NA,TGTGCCAGCACCCGTCGGGGAGCCAACTACGAGCAGTACTTC,CASTRRGANYEQYF
TRBJ1-1,TRBV28,NA,TGTGCCAGCAGTTTATTACGCTTGCGGACGAAACCGAACACTGAAGCTTTCTTT,CASSLLRLRTKPNTEAFF
TRBJ1-5,TRBV2,NA,TGTGCCAGCAGTGAGGAGCCACGGGTTGGTCAGCCCCAGCATTTT,CASSEEPRVGQPQHF
TRBJ2-6,TRBV2,TRBD1,TGTGCCAGCAGGGACAGGGGAACCTCTGGGGCCAACGTCCTGACTTTC,CASRDRGTSGANVLTF
TRBJ2-3,TRBV3-1,TRBD1,TGTGCCAGCAGCCGCCGGGACAGGGTTCACCTCACAGATACGCAGTATTTT,CASSRRDRVHLTDTQYF
TRBJ2-7,TRBV9,TRBD2,TGTGCCAGCAGCGTAAGCCCCCGAGGACTAGCGGGAGACGAGCAGTACTTC,CASSVSPRGLAGDEQYF
TRBJ2-7,TRBV7-2,TRBD2,TGTGCCAGCAGTACGGGGGGTTTCGAGCAGTACTTC,CASSTGGFEQYF